This T cell receptor beta chain stems from a study of blood T cell repertoires in COVID-19. Across the study: Nucleic acid was either cDNA or gDNA, and it came from T cells, B-cell-depleted T cells, or PBMCs.

CDR1 is SGHRS and CDR2 is YFSETQ in the germline V gene. The junction had 9 bases not matched to a gene; V was cut back by 0 bases and J by 7 bases. The CDR3 runs to 15 residues. Original handling: The authors estimated nucleated cell counts from reference gene primer amplification. The protocol was immunoSEQ multiplex PCR, while the TCRdb copy is restricted to in-frame clones and leaves out a portion. That table gives V, J and clone size, and the DNA gave D and trimming. The sample lists roughly 260,000 clones; about 90% were seen once. This clone turned up a few times. Enrollment of patients from Seattle took place during active infection, with longitudinal follow-up.

This sequence originates from a person aged 18 to 29 with COVID-19, enrolled during active disease. The gene calls are TRBV5-1 and TRBJ1-1; 7 nucleotides match TRBD1. Source material: peripheral blood. This chain's CDR3 is CASSLGPGGTSEAFF. The CDR3 DNA reads TGCGCCAGCAGCTTGGGACCAGGGGGGACCAGTGAAGCTTTCTTT. The whole variable domain, filled in from reference TRBV5-1 and TRBJ1-1, reads KAGVTQTPRYLIKTRGQQVTLSCSPISGHRSVSWYQQTPGQGLQFLFEYFSETQRNKGNFPGRFSGRQFSNSRSEMNVSTLELGDSALYLCASSLGPGGTSEAFFGQGTRLTVV.